This TCR beta chain was documented in a study of cytotoxic CD8 clonotypes in ibrutinib-treated CLL. Overall study results and limits: Among the clonotypes, public ones were uncommon and contracted or held stable on treatment. T-cell clonality at baseline went above that of age-matched healthy donors and rose and fell with circulating CD8+ T-cell counts.

This table comes from immunoSEQ multiplex PCR, and its TCRdb copy is limited to in-frame clones, with some not included. In the table there are around 91,000 clones, about 86% of which are singletons. As concerns this clone: Antigen specificity is unknown.

Material: PBMCs, obtained before ibrutinib treatment. The TCR comes from a human donor with chronic lymphocytic leukemia.

The CDR3 protein is CASSGWDRLQAFF. CDR3 nucleotides: TGTGCCAGCAGCGGATGGGACCGCTTGCAAGCTTTCTTT. This chain links TRBV7-2 with TRBJ1-1; the D gene is possibly TRBD1 (5 bases). The CDR3 has 13 amino acids. V was pared by 5 bases and J by 9 bases, with 16 bases between. Germline V CDR1 and CDR2: SGHTA, FQGNSA.